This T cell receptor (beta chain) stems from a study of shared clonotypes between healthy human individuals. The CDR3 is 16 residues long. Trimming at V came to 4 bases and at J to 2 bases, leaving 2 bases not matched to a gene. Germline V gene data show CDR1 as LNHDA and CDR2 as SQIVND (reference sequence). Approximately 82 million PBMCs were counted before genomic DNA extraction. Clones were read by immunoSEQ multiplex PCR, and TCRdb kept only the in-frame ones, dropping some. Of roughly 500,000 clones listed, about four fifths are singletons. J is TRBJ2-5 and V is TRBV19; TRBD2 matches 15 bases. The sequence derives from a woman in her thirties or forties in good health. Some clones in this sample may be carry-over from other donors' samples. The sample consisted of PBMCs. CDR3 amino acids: CASSTGLAGGQETQYF. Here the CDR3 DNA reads TGTGCCAGTAGTACTGGACTAGCGGGAGGGCAAGAGACCCAGTACTTC.